Shown below are 9 T cell receptor beta chains from a single sample sequenced in a study of blood T cells in healthy people across ages. Through a sample-barcoded 5' primer and a J-beta primer mix, a second PCR was run for 7 to 11 cycles. TCRdb recomputed calls from the 5' RACE reads with MiXCR, one row per CDR3 protein. The sample has 780,000 or so distinct CDR3 sequences; more than 50% are singletons. Source material: blood. The receptors were sampled from a man aged 40-55 years in good health.

This sequence joins TRBV20-1 and TRBJ2-7, with 13 bases fitting TRBD2. There are 15 residues in the CDR3. Germline V gene lookup returns CDR1 DFQATT and CDR2 SNEGSKA (reference sequence). V lost 3 bases, J lost 9 bases, and 11 bases stayed unmatched. The CDR3 region has the DNA TGCAGTGCTAGTGGAGGACTAGCGGGAGAATGGGGGCAGTACTTC. Translated: CSASGGLAGEWGQYF.

Worth noting for this clonotype: Given a much more abundant clone one base away, this may be a read error. This chain uses TRBV3-1 with TRBJ1-1; maybe TRBD1 (6 bases). This CDR3 comprises 15 residues. The V gene lost 1 base and the J gene lost 6 bases, with 15 bases spanning the gap. CDR1 and CDR2 from the germline V gene are LGHDT and YNNKEL (reference sequence). CDR3 loop: CASSQVLQGSAEAFF. The DNA for the CDR3 is TGTGCCAGCAGCCAAGTCCTACAGGGCTCCGCTGAAGCTTTCTTT.

J is TRBJ1-1 and V is TRBV12-3 or TRBV12-4, with 8 bases matching TRBD1. The CDR3 sequence is 15 residues long. The trim removed 2 bases at V and 5 bases at J, leaving 7 bases unmatched. The CDR3 sequence is CASSLSTGVGTEAFF. CDR3 bases: TGTGCCAGCAGTTTATCGACAGGGGTAGGAACTGAAGCTTTCTTT.

This clonotype was seen a few times. The chain carries TRBV12-3 or TRBV12-4 and TRBJ2-1; possible D gene TRBD1, 6 bases. The CDR3 contains 14 residues. Trimming removed 5 bases at V and 11 bases at J, with 19 bases between. The CDR3 DNA follows: TGTGCCAGCAGTCCCGGGACACAAGTAGGAAAGCAGTTCTTC. Amino acid sequence: CASSPGTQVGKQFF.

Only a few counts were recorded for this clonotype. The chain joins TRBV6-2 or TRBV6-3 to TRBJ2-5; unclear D gene. In germline, CDR1 is MNHEY, CDR2 SVGEGT. The CDR3 is 15 residues long. With 2 bases removed from V and 0 bases from J, the gap between germline ends came to 10 bases. DNA for the CDR3: TGTGCCAGCAGTTACCGGACCTGGTACCAAGAGACCCAGTACTTC. Protein: CASSYRTWYQETQYF.

This sequence joins TRBV29-1 and TRBJ1-1; tentative D call: TRBD1 (6 bases). The CDR3 has 13 amino acids. CDR1 and CDR2 from the germline V gene are SQVTM and ANQGSEA. V was trimmed by 4 bases and J by 4 bases, leaving 13 bases between them. The CDR3 DNA reads as TGCAGCGTTGTAACCACAGGGACCACTGAAGCTTTCTTT. This encodes CSVVTTGTTEAFF.

Turning to this clonotype: The germline gene is not matched at one end of the junction; a read error may be the cause. Here the CDR3 DNA reads TGTGCCGGCAGCCCGAATGGGGCCGGCGGGGCCAGCGAGACCCAGTACTTC. It translates to CAGSPNGAGGASETQYF. The genes are TRBV11-2 and TRBJ2-5, with D perhaps TRBD2 (6 bases). The CDR3 is 17 amino acids. Germline values: CDR1 SGHAT, CDR2 FQNNGV.

The chain joins TRBV20-1 to TRBJ1-5, with D tentatively TRBD1 (5 bases). The V end was cut by 4 bases, the J end by 0 bases, with 13 bases between. Germline CDR1 and CDR2: DFQATT and SNEGSKA (reference sequence). The CDR3 has 15 residues. CDR3 DNA: TGCAGTGCTACAGGGACGGTAAATAGCAATCAGCCCCAGCATTTT. It specifies CSATGTVNSNQPQHF.

This clonotype has only one observation. The chain is built from TRBV5-6 and TRBJ2-5; D not certain. Matching the DNA end better, TRBJ2-7 makes the J call doubtful. Germline assignment: CDR1 SGHDT and CDR2 YYEEEE. This CDR3 has 15 residues. CDR3 sequence reads: CASSPGKEYSYEQYF. The CDR3 coding sequence is TGTGCCAGCAGCCCTGGGAAAGAATACTCCTACGAGCAGTACTTC.